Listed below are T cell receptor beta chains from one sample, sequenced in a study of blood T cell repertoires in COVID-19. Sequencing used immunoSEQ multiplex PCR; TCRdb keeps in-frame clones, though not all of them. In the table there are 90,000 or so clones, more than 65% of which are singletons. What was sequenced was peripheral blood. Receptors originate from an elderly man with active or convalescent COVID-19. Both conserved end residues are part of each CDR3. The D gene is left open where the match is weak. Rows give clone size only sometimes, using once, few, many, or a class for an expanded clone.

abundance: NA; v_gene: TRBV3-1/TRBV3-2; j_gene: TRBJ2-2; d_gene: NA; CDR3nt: TGTGCCAGCAGCCAAGATATGGCGGGGCCGTACACCGGGGAGCTGTTTTTT; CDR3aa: CASSQDMAGPYTGELFF
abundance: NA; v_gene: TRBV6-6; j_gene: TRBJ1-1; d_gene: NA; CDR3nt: TGTGCCAGCAGTGCAACCAGGGCCCCTTCGACTGAAGCTTTCTTT; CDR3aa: CASSATRAPSTEAFF
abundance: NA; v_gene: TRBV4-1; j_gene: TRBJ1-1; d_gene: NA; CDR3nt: TGCGCCAGCACTAAAAGAGACTCAGGGTTTACTGAAGCTTTCTTT; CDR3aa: CASTKRDSGFTEAFF
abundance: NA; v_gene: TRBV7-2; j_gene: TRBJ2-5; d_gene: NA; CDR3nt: TGTGCCAGCAGCTTAGGCGGGGGCCGGGTGAAGACCCAGTACTTC; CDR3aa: CASSLGGGRVKTQYF
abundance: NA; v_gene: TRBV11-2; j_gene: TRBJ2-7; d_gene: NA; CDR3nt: TGTGCCAGCAGCTTAGTGTCCAGGGATTTACACGAGCAGTACTTC; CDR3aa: CASSLVSRDLHEQYF
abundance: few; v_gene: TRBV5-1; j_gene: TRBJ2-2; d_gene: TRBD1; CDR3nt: TGCGCCAGCAGCTTGGTCGGGACAGGTCACACCGGGGAGCTGTTTTTT; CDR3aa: CASSLVGTGHTGELFF
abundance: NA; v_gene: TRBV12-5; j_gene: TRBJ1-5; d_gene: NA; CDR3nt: TGTGCTAGTGGTTTGATCAGGGTGGGTGGGCCCCAGCATTTT; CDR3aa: CASGLIRVGGPQHF
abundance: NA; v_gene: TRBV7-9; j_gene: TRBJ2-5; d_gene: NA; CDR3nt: TGTGCCAGCAGCCTCCGAGGGGGAGCGAAAGAGACCCAGTACTTC; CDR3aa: CASSLRGGAKETQYF
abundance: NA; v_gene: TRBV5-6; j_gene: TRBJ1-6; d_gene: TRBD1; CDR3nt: TGTGCCAGCAGCCTGCCGGGACAGAATTCACCCCTCCACTTT; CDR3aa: CASSLPGQNSPLHF
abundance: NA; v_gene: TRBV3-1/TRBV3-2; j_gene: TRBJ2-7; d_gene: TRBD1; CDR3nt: TGTGCCAGCAGCCAAAGGGACAGGGGGCACTACGAGCAGTACTTC; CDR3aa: CASSQRDRGHYEQYF
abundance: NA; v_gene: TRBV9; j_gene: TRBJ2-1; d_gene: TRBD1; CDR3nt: TGTGCCAGCAGCGTAGCGGACAGGGGGAATGAGCAGTTCTTC; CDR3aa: CASSVADRGNEQFF
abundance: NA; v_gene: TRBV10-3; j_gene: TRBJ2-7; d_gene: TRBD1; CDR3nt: TGTGCCACCGACAGGGAGTCGGGGGAGCAGTACTTC; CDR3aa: CATDRESGEQYF
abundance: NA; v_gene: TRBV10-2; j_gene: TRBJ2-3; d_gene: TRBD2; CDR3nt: TGCGCCACCAAAGAGAACGCGGGACTAGGCACAGATACGCAGTATTTT; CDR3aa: CATKENAGLGTDTQYF
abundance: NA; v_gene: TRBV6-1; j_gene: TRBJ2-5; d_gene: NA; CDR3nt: TGTGCCAGCAGTGAAGCGCTTCGCCCACCGCCTAAACAAGAGACCCAGTACTTC; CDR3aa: CASSEALRPPPKQETQYF